The 8 T cell receptor beta chains below come from one sample, sequenced in a study of radiotherapy plus CTLA-4 blockade in lung cancer (dated by TCRdb to the late 2010s). Receptor amplification or capture employed the immunoSEQ multiplex PCR assay. TCRdb took this table from immuneACCESS and kept in-frame rearrangements with V and J called. Such tables lack part of the clones; where checked against another copy, unresolved V genes explain under half of the gap, and the rest is unexplained. In all, the sample holds just under 60,000 clones, and 70% to 80% of those were seen once. The ten largest make up around 8.3% of the sample. The specimen was peripheral blood, collected from a patient treated with radiotherapy plus ipilimumab. The receptors were gathered from a human donor with non-small cell lung cancer whose response to radiotherapy plus ipilimumab could not be evaluated.

This chain connects TRBV7-7 to TRBJ2-5, with D possibly TRBD2 on 5 matching bases. The CDR3 runs 18 residues. The V and J ends lost 3 bases and 5 bases respectively, with 25 bases between them. Germline CDR1 reads SSHAT; CDR2 reads FNYEAQ (reference sequence). The CDR3 protein is CASSFGVGSGGGEETQYF. CDR3 DNA: TGTGCCAGCAGCTTCGGTGTCGGAAGCGGAGGCGGAGAGGAGACCCAGTACTTC.

The chain employs TRBV6-1 and TRBJ1-4, with 11 bases identical to TRBD1. The CDR3 covers 15 residues. With 3 bases clipped from V and 8 bases from J, the junction kept 5 bases outside the gene matches. The V gene's germline CDR1 is MNHNS and CDR2 SASEGT. CDR3 in amino acids: CASSDRTGGREKLFF. The CDR3 DNA is TGTGCCAGCAGTGATCGGACAGGGGGCCGGGAAAAACTGTTTTTT.

The V gene is TRBV7-2, the J gene TRBJ1-1, with D possibly TRBD1 on 5 matching bases. Germline CDR1 is SGHTA and CDR2 is FQGNSA. The CDR3 extends over 13 amino acids. Trimming shortened V by 4 bases and J by 1 base, and 7 bases separated the two germline ends. In DNA, the CDR3 is TGTGCCAGCAGCTCTGGGGCGAACACTGAAGCTTTCTTT. Translating gives CASSSGANTEAFF.

The chain has TRBV18 and TRBJ2-7; 7 nucleotides line up with TRBD2. The CDR3 covers 13 residues. The V and J ends lost 6 bases and 6 bases, in that order; junction bases with no gene match: 8. The germline CDR1 and CDR2 sequences are KGHSH and LQKENI. The CDR3 region has the DNA TGTGCCAGCTCCTCGGGGGAGGGTGGCGAGCAGTACTTC. Translated, it gives CASSSGEGGEQYF. The entire variable domain, with the rest obtained from reference TRBV18 and TRBJ2-7, is as follows: NAGVMQNPRHLVRRRGQEARLRCSPMKGHSHVYWYRQLPEEGLKFMVYLQKENIIDESGMPKERFSAEFPKEGPSILRIQQVVRGDSAAYFCASSSGEGGEQYFGPGTRLTVT.

CDR3 loop: CASSLGQGATEAFF. The CDR3 bases are TGCGCCAGCAGCTTGGGGCAGGGGGCCACTGAAGCTTTCTTT. The chain links TRBV5-1 to TRBJ1-1; 8 bases line up with TRBD1. V trimming: 0 bases; J trimming: 4 bases; junction bases outside the gene matches: 2. The CDR3 has 14 residues. From germline, CDR1 is SGHRS and CDR2 YFSETQ.

V gene TRBV19 combines with J gene TRBJ1-5; 7 nucleotides line up with TRBD1. Trimming at V came to 5 bases and at J to 3 bases, leaving 7 bases not matched to a gene. The length of the CDR3 is 15 residues. CDR1 is LNHDA and CDR2 is SQIVND in the germline V gene (reference sequence). The CDR3 loop is CASSLGTVNNQPQHF. DNA of the CDR3: TGTGCCAGTAGTTTAGGGACAGTTAACAATCAGCCCCAGCATTTT.

This sequence joins TRBV4-1 and TRBJ2-5, with 11 bases aligning to TRBD2. The DNA matches TRBJ2-7 better at its end, which makes the J call doubtful. CDR1 is MGHRA, CDR2 YSYEKL, per germline. The CDR3 consists of 17 residues. In DNA form, the CDR3 reads TGCGCCAGCAGCCAAGATCACGGTCTAGCGGGAGGATACGAGCAGTACTTC. This gives the protein CASSQDHGLAGGYEQYF.

The V and J genes are TRBV5-1 and TRBJ2-2, with 9 bases matching TRBD2. The CDR3 covers 14 residues. The V gene's germline CDR1 is SGHRS and CDR2 YFSETQ. The V gene end was trimmed by 3 bases and the J gene end by 6 bases; junction bases not matched to a gene: 3. The CDR3 region has the DNA TGCGCCAGCAGCTACCAGCGGGAGGCCGGGGAGCTGTTTTTT. It translates to CASSYQREAGELFF.